One sample yielded the 15 T cell receptor beta chains listed below, sequenced in a study of Ad26.COV2.S vaccination and SARS-CoV-2 variants. Treatment here: roughly 20 received Ad26.COV2.S at low or high dose, single or two shots; about 5 received placebo; per-sample allocation not given. Sample collection was performed on day 63 after the first vaccine or placebo injection. Method: immunoSEQ multiplex PCR; TCRdb's copy keeps in-frame clones and lacks some. Of around 340,000 clones in the sample, more than 85% were seen once. The sample consisted of peripheral blood, taken in a trial of Ad26.COV2.S vaccine versus placebo. These receptors all stem from a person aged 18-65 years who received the Ad26.COV2.S COVID-19 vaccine or a placebo.

J is TRBJ2-7 and V is TRBV9; TRBD1 is a possible D gene (6 bases). Germline CDR1 SGDLS, CDR2 YYNGEE. The CDR3 is 13 amino acids. V lost 3 bases and J 10 bases, leaving 17 bases between the germline ends. CDR3 region: CASSDGQQGAQYF. The CDR3 region has the DNA TGTGCCAGCAGCGATGGTCAACAGGGAGCCCAGTACTTC.

The chain has TRBV12-3 or TRBV12-4 and TRBJ1-1; the D is unclear. Trimming removed 2 bases from V and 4 bases from J, with 8 bases in between. The CDR3 has 13 amino acids. The CDR3, as DNA: TGTGCCAGCAGTTTAAATATAGTCACTGAAGCTTTCTTT. Protein sequence: CASSLNIVTEAFF.

The chain links TRBV7-2 to TRBJ2-5; D ambiguous. CDR3 length equals 14 residues. Trimming pared 2 bases from V and 5 bases from J, leaving 12 bases between. Germline assignment: CDR1 SGHTA and CDR2 FQGNSA. The CDR3 loop reads CASSLRRNPETQYF. DNA of the CDR3: TGTGCCAGCAGCTTAAGACGGAACCCGGAGACCCAGTACTTC.

Note on this clone: Germline is not matched at one junction end, which may reflect a read error. V gene TRBV13 combines with J gene TRBJ1-1; maybe TRBD1 (6 bases). The CDR3 loop spans 12 amino acids. Germline CDR1 PRHDT, CDR2 FYEKMQ (reference sequence). The CDR3 reads CASSLMTEGGLF. DNA for the CDR3: TGTGCCAGCAGCCTGATGACTGAAGGGGGGCTCTTT. The complete variable domain, with remaining parts taken from reference TRBV13 and TRBJ1-1, reads AAGVIQSPRHLIKEKRETATLKCYPIPRHDTVYWYQQGPGQDPQFLISFYEKMQSDKGSIPDRFSAQQFSDYHSELNMSSLELGDSALYFCASSLMTEGGLFGQGTRLTVV.

This chain connects TRBV28 to TRBJ2-4; D not certain. Trimming removed 6 bases from V and 5 bases from J, with 11 bases in between. CDR1 MDHEN and CDR2 SYDVKM come from the germline V gene. The CDR3 has 13 residues. The CDR3 region is CASRENSENIQYF. The CDR3 coding sequence is TGTGCCAGCAGAGAAAACTCGGAAAACATTCAGTACTTC.

This chain connects TRBV5-1 to TRBJ1-1; D may be TRBD1 (5 bases). The V gene's germline CDR1 is SGHRS and CDR2 YFSETQ. Trimming removed 2 bases from V and 7 bases from J, with 12 bases in between. The CDR3 contains 13 residues. The CDR3 here is CASSFWGQGEAFF. The DNA of the CDR3 is TGCGCCAGCAGCTTTTGGGGCCAGGGTGAAGCTTTCTTT.

This sequence joins TRBV28 and TRBJ1-5; 8 bases are shared with TRBD1. Germline values: CDR1 MDHEN, CDR2 SYDVKM. J lost 5 bases, V lost 6 bases, and 12 bases had no gene match. The CDR3 covers 16 residues. In nucleotides, the CDR3 is TGTGCCAGCAGCCTAAACAGGGGGTTAAAGCATCAGCCCCAGCATTTT. This gives the protein CASSLNRGLKHQPQHF.

The chain is built from TRBV24-1 and TRBJ1-2, with 9 bases aligning to TRBD1. The germline V gene has CDR1 KGHDR and CDR2 SFDVKD. Unmatched junction bases numbered 1, after V lost 4 bases and J lost 5 bases. The CDR3 totals 13 residues. CDR3 coding DNA: TGTGCCACCAGTGAAGGGACAGGGTATGGCTACACCTTC. Protein product: CATSEGTGYGYTF.

This chain connects TRBV20-1 to TRBJ1-2; D is uncertain. The CDR3 has 13 residues. The V end was cut by 3 bases, the J end by 0 bases, with 8 bases between. Looked up from germline, CDR1 is DFQATT and CDR2 is SNEGSKA (reference sequence). The CDR3 is CSASRTANYGYTF. In nucleotides, the CDR3 is TGCAGTGCTAGTAGAACAGCTAACTATGGCTACACCTTC.

In this sample, this clone turned up once. The chain is built from TRBV7-9 and TRBJ2-3; 9 positions agree with TRBD2. V gave up 1 base and J gave up 0 bases; unmatched junction bases: 5. The CDR3 extends over 17 amino acids. Germline V CDR1 and CDR2: SEHNR, FQNEAQ (reference sequence). CDR3 coding DNA: TGTGCCAGCAGCTTAGGACTAGCGGAGGTTAGCACAGATACGCAGTATTTT. Translation gives CASSLGLAEVSTDTQYF. The full variable domain, rest sourced from reference TRBV7-9 and TRBJ2-3, is DTGVSQNPRHKITKRGQNVTFRCDPISEHNRLYWYRQTLGQGPEFLTYFQNEAQLEKSRLLSDRFSAERPKGSFSTLEIQRTEQGDSAMYLCASSLGLAEVSTDTQYFGPGTRLTVL.

This chain joins TRBV19 and TRBJ2-1; TRBD2 agrees at 8 bases. V was clipped by 4 bases and J by 0 bases; unmatched bases: 2. CDR3 size: 15 residues. Germline lookup yields CDR1 LNHDA and CDR2 SQIVND (reference sequence). The CDR3 DNA follows: TGTGCCAGTAGTAACGGGAGGGCCTCCTACAATGAGCAGTTCTTC. This sequence encodes CASSNGRASYNEQFF.

V gene TRBV7-6 combines with J gene TRBJ1-4, with no clear D. The CDR3 covers 14 residues. Trimming pared 5 bases from V and 0 bases from J, leaving 7 bases between. Per germline, CDR1 SGHVS and CDR2 FNYEAQ. The CDR3 loop is CASSPDPTNEKLFF. DNA of the CDR3: TGTGCCAGCAGCCCGGATCCAACTAATGAAAAACTGTTTTTT.

The CDR3 nucleotides read TGTGCCACCAGCAGAGATCTCGGGACAGGGGTTTCTGGGGGCTATGGCTACACCTTC. Translated: CATSRDLGTGVSGGYGYTF. V usage is TRBV15 and J usage is TRBJ1-2; the match to TRBD1 covers 10 bases. CDR1 and CDR2 from the germline V gene are LNHNV and YYDKDF (reference sequence). The length of the CDR3 is 19 residues. The V and J ends lost 0 bases and 4 bases, in that order; junction bases with no gene match: 14.

This clone was seen only once. The rearrangement joins TRBV3-1 (or the pseudogene TRBV3-2) to TRBJ2-5, with D unclear. The CDR3 loop spans 14 amino acids. Germline loops: CDR1 LGHDT, CDR2 YNNKEL (reference sequence). V was shortened by 1 base and J by 2 bases, with 8 bases between the two germline ends. Written as DNA, the CDR3 is TGTGCCAGCAGCCAAGGCTACCTACAAGAGACCCAGTACTTC. Its translation is CASSQGYLQETQYF.

CDR3 nucleotide sequence: TGCGCCAGCAGCAGCGGACAGGGGAACTATGGCTACACCTTC. Encoded protein: CASSSGQGNYGYTF. The chain uses TRBV5-1 and TRBJ1-2; TRBD1 matches at 9 bases. Germline values: CDR1 SGHRS, CDR2 YFSETQ. The CDR3 has 14 residues. Trimming cost V 4 bases and J 2 bases; bases outside gene matches: 3.